This T cell receptor (beta chain) is from a study of T cell responses to AZD1222 COVID-19 vaccine. The CDR3 is made up of 15 amino acids. The germline V gene encodes CDR1 LGHDT and CDR2 YNNKEL (reference sequence). V trimming: 4 bases; J trimming: 0 bases; junction bases outside the gene matches: 0. Profiled with immunoSEQ multiplex PCR; TCRdb holds only in-frame clones, not every one. The table shows about 94,000 clones, with approximately 90% occurring only once. The clonotype was recovered from an adult who received the AZD1222 COVID-19 vaccine. Source: peripheral blood, taken 28 days after the second AZD1222 dose. V is TRBV3-1 (or the pseudogene TRBV3-2) and J is TRBJ2-2, with TRBD2 matching over 9 bases. Here the CDR3 reads CASSRGRANTGELFF. CDR3 DNA: TGTGCCAGCAGCCGCGGGAGGGCGAACACCGGGGAGCTGTTTTTT.